Sequencing of this TCR beta chain was carried out in a study of T cell changes during pregnancy in multiple sclerosis. The repertoire was sequenced with immunoSEQ multiplex PCR; TCRdb's copy has only in-frame clones and lacks some. The table has tens of thousands of clones, more than 80% seen once. V shed 0 bases and J shed 6 bases, with 13 bases lying between them. This CDR3 has 15 residues. Germline lookup yields CDR1 SGHRS and CDR2 YFSETQ. Here the sequenced sample was CD4+ T cells from peripheral blood mononuclear cells, taken before pregnancy. The chain carries TRBV5-1 and TRBJ1-5, with D perhaps TRBD1 (6 bases). The receptor comes from a female donor with multiple sclerosis, enrolled in a pregnancy study. DNA for the CDR3: TGCGCCAGCAGCTTGGCCGGGGGGCTCGTTCAGCCCCAGCATTTT. It translates to CASSLAGGLVQPQHF.